This section outlines one T cell receptor beta chain sequence together with its context. This record belongs to a study of blood T cell repertoires in COVID-19. In the study overall: The origin of the acute and convalescent COVID-19 samples was the United States, Italy and Spain. PBMCs, B-cell-depleted T cells, or T cells provided the cDNA or gDNA that made up the material.

This CDR3 contains 15 residues. V lost 1 base to trimming and J lost 6 bases, with 16 bases between them. The germline V gene has CDR1 LGHNA and CDR2 YNFKEQ. Authors' processing steps: Amplification of reference gene primers provided the estimated nucleated cell counts. The protocol was immunoSEQ multiplex PCR, while the TCRdb copy is restricted to in-frame clones and leaves out a portion. V, J and clone size are those of that table, while D and trimming were read from the DNA. The sample lists about 35,000 clones; roughly 88% were seen once. This TCR was sampled from a human donor in a cohort sampled during active COVID-19. Specimen: peripheral blood. The chain employs TRBV4-2 and TRBJ2-7, with D possibly being TRBD1 (6 bases). The CDR3 DNA reads TGTGCCAGCAGCCAAGGTCAGGGGCAGGGCGGCGAGCAGTACTTC. This encodes CASSQGQGQGGEQYF.